This T cell receptor (beta chain) was sequenced during a study of blood T cells in healthy people across ages. This clonotype was seen only a few times. Its target is unknown. Whenever a sample was processed, at least 6 million PBMCs were isolated. Study-level points and caveats: PBMCs that were unsorted prevented a conclusive naive versus antigen-experienced comparison.

It was with a sample-barcoded 5' primer and a J-beta primer mix that a second PCR of about 6 to 12 cycles was run. Via MiXCR, TCRdb re-called the 5' RACE reads, giving one row per CDR3 protein. This sample carries hundreds of thousands of distinct CDR3 sequences, 44% of them seen once, and the ten largest clones take about 19%. Looked up from germline, CDR1 is SGHTA and CDR2 is FQGNSA. The CDR3 has 12 residues. This rearrangement joins TRBV7-2 to TRBJ2-5; TRBD1 is a possible D gene (6 bases). The J call may be incorrect, as the DNA end agrees better with TRBJ2-7. The material sequenced was blood. The sequence derives from a man aged 55 to 70 in good health. CDR3 in amino acids: CASSQDSLEQYF. The CDR3 bases are TGTGCCAGCAGCCAGGACAGCCTCGAGCAGTACTTC.